The entry that follows covers one T cell receptor (beta chain) sequence. What it recognizes is unknown. The data were obtained in a study of neoadjuvant nivolumab and ipilimumab in lung cancer. Sequencing used immunoSEQ multiplex PCR; TCRdb keeps in-frame clones, though not all of them. The profile covers about 38,000 clones, with roughly nine tenths appearing a single time and approximately 3.3% taken by the ten largest. V was shortened by 0 bases and J by 3 bases, with 10 bases between the two germline ends. This CDR3 is built from 15 residues. From germline, CDR1 is SGHRS and CDR2 YFSETQ. General observations from the study: Resected tumors had greater TCR richness and clonality than uninvolved lung. Resected-tumor TCR richness correlated positively with pretherapy blood richness.

This TCR came from an adult with non-small cell lung cancer. The chain joins TRBV5-1 to TRBJ2-1; weak D call: TRBD1 (5 bases). The input for sequencing was peripheral blood, taken before neoadjuvant nivolumab, alone or with ipilimumab. The CDR3 bases are TGCGCCAGCAGCTTGGCCCAGGGAATCTACAATGAGCAGTTCTTC. It codes for CASSLAQGIYNEQFF.